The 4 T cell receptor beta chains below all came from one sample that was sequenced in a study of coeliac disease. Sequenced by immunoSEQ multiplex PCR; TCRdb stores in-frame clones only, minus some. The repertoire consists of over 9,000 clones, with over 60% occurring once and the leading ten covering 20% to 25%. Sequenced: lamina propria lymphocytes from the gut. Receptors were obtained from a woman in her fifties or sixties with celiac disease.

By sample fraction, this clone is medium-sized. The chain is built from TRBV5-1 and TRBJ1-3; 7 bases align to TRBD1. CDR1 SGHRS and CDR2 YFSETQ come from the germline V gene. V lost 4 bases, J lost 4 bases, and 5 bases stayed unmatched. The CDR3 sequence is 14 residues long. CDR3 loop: CASSLQGSGNTIYF. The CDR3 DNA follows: TGCGCCAGCAGCCTACAGGGGTCAGGAAACACCATATATTTT.

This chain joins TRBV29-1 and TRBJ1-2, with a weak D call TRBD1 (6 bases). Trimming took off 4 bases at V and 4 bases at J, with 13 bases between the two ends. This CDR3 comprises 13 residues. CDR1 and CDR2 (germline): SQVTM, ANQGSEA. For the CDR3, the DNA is TGCAGCGTTGCAGGGGAAGAGAGCTATGGCTACACCTTC. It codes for CSVAGEESYGYTF.

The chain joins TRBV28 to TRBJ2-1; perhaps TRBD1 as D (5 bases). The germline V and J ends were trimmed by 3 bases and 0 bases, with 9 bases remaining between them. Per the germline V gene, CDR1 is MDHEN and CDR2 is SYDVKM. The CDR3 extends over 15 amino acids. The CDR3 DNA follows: TGTGCCAGCAGTTTGGCCGACAGCTCCTACAATGAGCAGTTCTTC. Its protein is CASSLADSSYNEQFF. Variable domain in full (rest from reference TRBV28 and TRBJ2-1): DVKVTQSSRYLVKRTGEKVFLECVQDMDHENMFWYRQDPGLGLRLIYFSYDVKMKEKGDIPEGYSVSREKKERFSLILESASTNQTSMYLCASSLADSSYNEQFFGPGTRLTVL.

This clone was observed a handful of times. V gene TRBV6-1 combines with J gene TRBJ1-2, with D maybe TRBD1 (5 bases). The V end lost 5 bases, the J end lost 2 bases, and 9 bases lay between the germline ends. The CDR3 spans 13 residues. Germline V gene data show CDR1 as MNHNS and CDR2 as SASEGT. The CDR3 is CASSRAGNYGYTF. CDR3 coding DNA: TGTGCCAGCAGTCGGGCAGGGAACTATGGCTACACCTTC.